These 18 T cell receptor beta chains originate from one sample sequenced in a study of monozygotic twins with inflammatory bowel disease. TCRdb reprocessed the 5' RACE reads, with one entry per CDR3 protein and no DNA. The specimen's table records hundreds of thousands of distinct CDR3 sequences. Sequenced: blood. These receptors were collected from a human donor with ulcerative colitis or Crohn's disease, or a healthy co-twin of an affected twin (not recorded which).

The V gene is TRBV7-8, the J gene TRBJ1-4. This CDR3 is built from 13 residues. Looked up from germline, CDR1 is SGHVS and CDR2 is FQNEAQ. The CDR3 sequence is CASSYVDHEKLFF.

The rearrangement links TRBV20-1 to TRBJ2-5. CDR3 length: 13 residues. CDR1 and CDR2 (germline): DFQATT, SNEGSKA (reference sequence). This chain's CDR3 is CSPTRPLVETQYF.

The rearrangement links TRBV28 to TRBJ2-3; lacking DNA, the TRBD2 call made by TCRdb goes unchecked. From germline, CDR1 is MDHEN and CDR2 SYDVKM. This CDR3 has 16 amino acids. CDR3 sequence reads: CASRQTGTGGTDTQYF. The complete variable domain, with remaining parts taken from reference TRBV28 and TRBJ2-3, reads DVKVTQSSRYLVKRTGEKVFLECVQDMDHENMFWYRQDPGLGLRLIYFSYDVKMKEKGDIPEGYSVSREKKERFSLILESASTNQTSMYLCASRQTGTGGTDTQYFGPGTRLTVL.

V gene TRBV5-6 combines with J gene TRBJ2-5. Germline V gives CDR1 SGHDT, CDR2 YYEEEE. This CDR3 has 12 residues. CDR3 loop: CASSLSRESQYF.

This rearrangement joins TRBV10-3 to TRBJ2-3; checking the TCRdb D call of TRBD1 is not possible without DNA. The CDR3 is 15 amino acids. Germline loops: CDR1 ENHRY, CDR2 SYGVKD. The CDR3 loop reads CAISVGDPGADTQYF.

The CDR3 sequence: CASSLEGRGGNEQFF. V and J are TRBV7-2 and TRBJ2-1; without DNA, the TCRdb call of TRBD2 cannot be checked. Germline CDR1 SGHTA, CDR2 FQGNSA. The CDR3 totals 15 residues.

The rearrangement uses TRBV27 and TRBJ1-3; the TCRdb D gene call, TRBD1, has no DNA to confirm it. Germline CDR1 MNHEY, CDR2 SMNVEV (reference sequence). The CDR3 covers 16 residues. The CDR3 sequence: CARPGQGFARGNTIYF.

This CDR3 reads CASSRDRLNYGYTF. V usage is TRBV12-3 or TRBV12-4 and J usage is TRBJ1-2; the D call of TRBD1 rests on TCRdb alone, since no DNA is present to check it. The CDR3 runs to 14 residues.

The chain is built from TRBV7-2 and TRBJ2-6. Per the germline V gene, CDR1 is SGHTA and CDR2 is FQGNSA. This CDR3 comprises 15 residues. This chain's CDR3 is CASSQIGSGANVLTF.

The chain recombines TRBV24-1 with TRBJ2-1; there is no DNA to check the TCRdb D call of TRBD1. The germline gives CDR1 KGHDR, CDR2 SFDVKD. The CDR3 spans 18 residues. Here the CDR3 reads CATSDSHRGWFEDNEQFF.

The rearrangement uses TRBV6-2 or TRBV6-3 and TRBJ1-2; no DNA is available, so the TRBD1 call from TCRdb remains unchecked. The germline V gene has CDR1 MNHEY and CDR2 SVGEGT. The CDR3 loop spans 15 amino acids. CDR3 loop: CASRDPGTGRNGYTF.

The chain is built from TRBV30 and TRBJ1-3; the D call of TRBD1 rests on TCRdb alone, since no DNA is present to check it. Germline CDR1 is GTSNPN and CDR2 is SVGIG (reference sequence). This CDR3 comprises 14 residues. The CDR3 sequence: CAWRRQGNGNTIYF.

CDR3 loop: CASSPPPYNEQFF. The chain combines TRBV27 with TRBJ2-1; TCRdb picks TRBD1, but there is no DNA to check that call. The CDR3 totals 13 residues. Looked up from germline, CDR1 is MNHEY and CDR2 is SMNVEV (reference sequence).

The gene calls are TRBV27 and TRBJ2-7; TCRdb proposes TRBD1, but this gene call is untestable without DNA. Germline V gene sequence: CDR1 MNHEY, CDR2 SMNVEV (reference sequence). This CDR3 comprises 13 residues. The CDR3 sequence: CASSLDRGREQYF.

The V call is TRBV19, the J call TRBJ1-1. The length of the CDR3 is 13 residues. Looked up from germline, CDR1 is LNHDA and CDR2 is SQIVND (reference sequence). Here the CDR3 reads CASSVSRGTEAFF.

This chain joins TRBV3-1 and TRBJ1-5. The CDR3 is 13 amino acids. CDR1 and CDR2 from the germline V gene are LGHDT and YNNKEL (reference sequence). CDR3 sequence: CASSGEVNQPQHF.

CDR3: CASSRGPAFYNEQFF. The gene calls are TRBV6-2 or TRBV6-3 and TRBJ2-1; TCRdb picks TRBD2, but there is no DNA to check that call. Germline assignment: CDR1 MNHEY and CDR2 SVGEGT. The CDR3 runs to 15 residues.

This chain joins TRBV3-1 and TRBJ1-1. The CDR3 length is 16 residues. Per germline, CDR1 LGHDT and CDR2 YNNKEL (reference sequence). CDR3 region: CASSQERLGVRAEAFF.